One and the same sample provided the 14 T cell receptor beta chains below, sequenced in a study of regulatory T cells in long-lasting Graves disease. Arm-PCR of CDR3 regions and iRepertoire HTBI primers were the basis on which TCR beta libraries were built. TCRdb independently ran MiXCR on the multiplex PCR reads; one entry per CDR3 protein. Of fewer than 550,000 distinct CDR3 sequences listed, under 25% were seen once; the top ten hold roughly 6.9%. The sample's time point: persistent/refractory GD, antithyroid drugs over 5 years with positive TRAb. Construction of the TCR library relied on RNA isolated from PBMCs. Source: peripheral blood mononuclear cells (PBMCs), taken when the disease was refractory, from a patient treated with antithyroid drugs. These receptor sequences come from a female donor with Graves disease.

The sample holds a few counts of this clonotype. The V call is TRBV6-5, the J call TRBJ2-3; D is unclear. The V gene's germline CDR1 is MNHEY and CDR2 SVGAGI. Trimming took off 2 bases at V and 2 bases at J, with 11 bases between the two ends. The CDR3 sequence is 15 residues long. CDR3 region: CASSYRPSYTDTQYF. DNA for the CDR3: TGTGCCAGCAGTTACAGACCCTCCTACACAGATACGCAGTATTTT.

This clonotype turned up a few times. V usage is TRBV9 and J usage is TRBJ2-7; D unclear. CDR1 SGDLS and CDR2 YYNGEE come from the germline V gene. Trimming stripped 4 bases from V and 0 bases from J, with 11 bases between. This CDR3 has 14 amino acids. For the CDR3, the DNA is TGTGCCAGCAGCCCGAGCCGGACCTCCTACGAGCAGTACTTC. Protein product: CASSPSRTSYEQYF. The whole variable domain, remainder taken from reference TRBV9 and TRBJ2-7, is DSGVTQTPKHLITATGQRVTLRCSPRSGDLSVYWYQQSLDQGLQFLIQYYNGEERAKGNILERFSAQQFPDLHSELNLSSLELGDSALYFCASSPSRTSYEQYFGPGTRLTVT.

The chain is built from TRBV7-2 and TRBJ2-3; possibly TRBD2 for D (6 bases). V lost 4 bases and J lost 2, with 7 bases in between. This CDR3 is built from 13 residues. The germline V gene has CDR1 SGHTA and CDR2 FQGNSA. The CDR3 sequence is CASSSGATDTQYF. The CDR3 DNA is TGTGCCAGCAGCTCGGGAGCCACAGATACGCAGTATTTT.

The V and J genes are TRBV6-1 and TRBJ2-7; TRBD2 aligns across 7 bases. CDR1 is MNHNS and CDR2 is SASEGT in the germline V gene. The CDR3 length is 15 residues. Trimming removed 6 bases from V and 1 base from J; junction bases left unmatched: 9. The CDR3 region is CASRTLAGESYEQYF. DNA for the CDR3: TGTGCCAGCAGGACCTTGGCGGGGGAGTCCTACGAGCAGTACTTC.

The table lists this clonotype with many counts. V is TRBV20-1 and J is TRBJ2-7; TRBD1 might be the D (6 bases). V was clipped by 0 bases and J by 4 bases, with 13 bases between them. The germline V gene encodes CDR1 DFQATT and CDR2 SNEGSKA (reference sequence). This CDR3 comprises 14 residues. The CDR3 nucleotides are TGCAGTGCTAGAGAGGGGCAGGGGAGATACGAGCAGTACTTC. It encodes CSAREGQGRYEQYF.

This clonotype was picked up a small number of times. The gene calls are TRBV7-2 and TRBJ2-7, with TRBD2 identical over 8 bases. V lost 5 bases and J lost 3; bases outside the gene matches: 6. CDR1 is SGHTA, CDR2 FQGNSA, per germline. CDR3 length: 14 residues. CDR3 nucleotide sequence: TGTGCCAGCAGCCCTCGGGGGGGATACTACGAGCAGTACTTC. This gives the protein CASSPRGGYYEQYF.

The chain uses TRBV10-3 and TRBJ1-2; D gene uncertain. CDR1 is ENHRY, CDR2 SYGVKD, per germline. V was cut by 0 bases and J by 0 bases, with 14 bases left in between. The CDR3 contains 17 residues. This CDR3 reads CAISESGGLSANYGYTF. The CDR3 DNA is TGTGCCATCAGTGAGTCCGGCGGACTATCGGCTAACTATGGCTACACCTTC.

In its sample, this clonotype was seen many times. J is TRBJ2-7 and V is TRBV24-1, with a weak D call TRBD1 (6 bases). This CDR3 is built from 14 residues. V was pared by 6 bases and J by 0 bases, with 11 bases between. Germline CDR1 KGHDR, CDR2 SFDVKD. The CDR3 spells CATSITGNSYEQYF. The CDR3 region has the DNA TGTGCCACCAGTATTACAGGGAACTCCTACGAGCAGTACTTC.

This clonotype was detected a few times. The chain joins TRBV6-2 or TRBV6-3 to TRBJ1-3, with no clear D. The CDR3 is made up of 15 amino acids. The V gene's germline CDR1 is MNHEY and CDR2 SVGEGT. V shed 6 bases and J shed 5 bases, with 17 bases lying between them. As DNA, the CDR3 is TGTGCCAGCAGCCCCACACCGACGACTCGAAACACCATATATTTT. Its translation is CASSPTPTTRNTIYF.

This clonotype was found many times. The CDR3 sequence is CSVAPSNEKLFF. Written as DNA, the CDR3 is TGCAGCGTTGCCCCCAGTAATGAAAAACTGTTTTTT. The chain links TRBV29-1 to TRBJ1-4, with no clear D. This CDR3 has 12 residues. The germline V gene encodes CDR1 SQVTM and CDR2 ANQGSEA. Trimming took off 4 bases at V and 4 bases at J, with 7 bases between the two ends.

The gene calls are TRBV7-2 and TRBJ2-4, with a tentative D call TRBD1 (6 bases). Deletions cut 4 bases from V and 5 bases from J, with 12 bases between. Germline CDR1 reads SGHTA; CDR2 reads FQGNSA. This CDR3 comprises 14 residues. The CDR3 region is CASSSGQFQNIQYF. The CDR3 region has the DNA TGTGCCAGCAGCTCCGGACAGTTCCAAAACATTCAGTACTTC.

This clonotype was picked up many times. This chain connects TRBV12-3 or TRBV12-4 to TRBJ1-1, with D unresolved. V gave up 3 bases and J gave up 4 bases, with 6 bases separating them. CDR3 length: 12 residues. CDR3 coding DNA: TGTGCCAGCAGTTTTACAGCCACTGAAGCTTTCTTT. This gives the protein CASSFTATEAFF.

This clonotype was counted many times. The V call is TRBV6-1, the J call TRBJ2-6; 7 bases are shared with TRBD1. The trim removed 5 bases at V and 2 bases at J, leaving 6 bases unmatched. This CDR3 is built from 16 residues. Germline lookup yields CDR1 MNHNS and CDR2 SASEGT. DNA for the CDR3: TGTGCCAGCAGTCTCCGAGGGGGCACTGGGGCCAACGTCCTGACTTTC. Its protein product is CASSLRGGTGANVLTF.

This clonotype was counted a few times. The chain links TRBV10-3 to TRBJ2-5; the match to TRBD1 covers 8 bases. Looked up from germline, CDR1 is ENHRY and CDR2 is SYGVKD. V shed 6 bases, J shed 4 bases, and the junction held 7 bases outside the gene matches. This CDR3 region has 14 residues. CDR3: CAIRKTGDGETQYF. The CDR3 nucleotides read TGTGCCATCAGGAAGACAGGGGACGGAGAGACCCAGTACTTC.